The rows below give T cell receptor beta chains drawn from one sample of a study of identical twins. Each CDR3 protein is one row after TCRdb ran MiXCR on the 5' RACE reads. Altogether about 530,000 distinct CDR3 sequences are present, around 20% being singletons, with the ten largest covering 0.45% to 0.5%. The sample was also reused in another study, on yellow fever vaccine responses in identical twins.

What was sequenced was CD4+ T cells sorted from blood. All receptors derive from a woman aged 18-29 years in good health. Both conserved end residues are part of each CDR3. Each record gives: V gene, D gene, J gene, clone size, CDR3 protein, CDR3 DNA. A D gene is named only where the DNA matches it firmly. The size field is filled for only some rows; it gives once, few, many or a size class.

>TRBV12-3/TRBV12-4|-|TRBJ2-1|-
CACSLRGSSYNEQFF
TGTGCCTGCAGTTTGAGAGGGAGCTCCTACAATGAGCAGTTCTTC
>TRBV11-2|-|TRBJ1-2|few
CASSLVGRNGYTF
TGTGCCAGCAGCTTAGTTGGGAGAAATGGCTACACCTTC
>TRBV20-1|TRBD2|TRBJ2-1|once
CSARMTSGAHNEQFF
TGCAGTGCTAGGATGACTAGCGGGGCACACAATGAGCAGTTCTTC
>TRBV6-5|-|TRBJ1-5|-
CASSYTPPGYSNQPQHF
TGTGCCAGCAGTTACACCCCGCCAGGTTATAGCAATCAGCCCCAGCATTTT
>TRBV15|-|TRBJ1-5|-
CATSSLTSNQPQHF
TGTGCCACCAGCAGTCTGACAAGCAATCAGCCCCAGCATTTT
>TRBV5-1|TRBD2|TRBJ2-1|few
CASTPGGAENEQFF
TGCGCCAGCACCCCCGGGGGGGCAGAGAATGAGCAGTTCTTC
>TRBV3-1|TRBD2|TRBJ2-1|-
CASSQVVGGGNEQFF
TGTGCCAGCAGCCAAGTGGTAGGCGGGGGCAATGAGCAGTTCTTC
>TRBV5-1|TRBD1|TRBJ2-1|few
CAIIPLDRLYYNEQFF
TGCGCCATCATTCCTTTGGACAGGCTGTACTACAATGAGCAGTTCTTC
>TRBV20-1|-|TRBJ1-1|-
CSPMTGLGTEAFF
TGCAGTCCGATGACAGGACTGGGGACTGAAGCTTTCTTT
>TRBV28|-|TRBJ2-2|-
CAALFRNTGELFF
TGTGCCGCCCTATTTAGGAACACCGGGGAGCTGTTTTTT
>TRBV5-5|TRBD2|TRBJ2-7|few
CASRVSGSFYEQYF
TGTGCCAGCAGGGTTAGCGGGAGTTTCTACGAGCAGTACTTC
>TRBV28|-|TRBJ2-1|few
CASRSVLGNEQFF
TGTGCCAGCAGATCGGTATTGGGCAATGAGCAGTTCTTC
>TRBV5-1|TRBD2|TRBJ2-1|few
CASSLVGLAGNNEQFF
TGCGCCAGCAGCTTGGTTGGGCTAGCGGGAAACAATGAGCAGTTCTTC
>TRBV11-2|-|TRBJ2-2|-
CASSSRVAGELFF
TGTGCCAGCAGCTCGAGGGTGGCCGGGGAGCTGTTTTTT
>TRBV3-1|TRBD2|TRBJ2-5|-
CASSQGTSGDQYF
TGTGCCAGCAGCCAAGGAACTAGCGGCGACCAGTACTTC
>TRBV20-1|TRBD1|TRBJ2-7|few
CSATDRGYEQYF
TGCAGTGCTACAGACAGGGGATACGAGCAGTACTTC
>TRBV12-3/TRBV12-4|-|TRBJ2-6|-
CASGNPPDSGANVLTF
TGTGCCAGCGGAAATCCTCCCGATTCTGGGGCCAACGTCCTGACTTTC
>TRBV12-3/TRBV12-4|-|TRBJ1-1|-
CASRVDGGANTEAFF
TGTGCCAGCAGAGTTGACGGGGGGGCGAACACTGAAGCTTTCTTC
>TRBV28|TRBD2|TRBJ2-1|once
CASSVLAGGMDEQFF
TGTGCCAGCAGCGTACTAGCGGGGGGGATGGATGAGCAGTTCTTC
>TRBV3-1|TRBD2|TRBJ2-5|few
CASSFLGAGGVGETQYF
TGTGCCAGCAGTTTTCTAGGCGCGGGAGGAGTTGGGGAGACCCAGTACTTC
>TRBV28|-|TRBJ2-5|-
CASSLGGEKTQYF
TGTGCCAGCAGTTTAGGAGGGGAGAAGACCCAGTACTTC
>TRBV5-1|-|TRBJ2-6|-
CASSPSPNSGANVLTF
TGCGCCAGCAGCCCATCGCCGAACTCTGGGGCCAACGTCCTGACTTTC
>TRBV5-1|-|TRBJ2-3|few
CASSSGMGSADTQYF
TGCGCCAGCAGTTCAGGGATGGGGTCGGCAGATACGCAGTATTTT
>TRBV7-9|TRBD1|TRBJ1-6|few
CASSADRDWSPLHF
TGTGCCAGCAGCGCAGACAGGGATTGGTCACCCCTCCACTTT
>TRBV20-1|TRBD2|TRBJ2-1|-
CSARGGGLAGLSSYNEQFF
TGCAGTGCTAGGGGAGGGGGACTAGCGGGGCTGAGCTCCTACAATGAGCAGTTCTTC
>TRBV5-6|-|TRBJ1-3|few
CASTSQPDRLGHTIYF
TGTGCCAGCACGTCGCAGCCAGACCGATTGGGGCACACCATATATTTT
>TRBV11-2|TRBD1|TRBJ1-1|-
CASSSARTGAPEAFF
TGTGCCAGCAGCTCTGCGCGGACAGGGGCTCCTGAAGCTTTCTTT
>TRBV10-3|-|TRBJ1-1|few
CAISAVNTEAFF
TGTGCCATCAGTGCGGTGAACACTGAAGCTTTCTTT
>TRBV3-1|TRBD2|TRBJ2-3|-
CASSQTLLSGSRTDTQYF
TGTGCCAGCAGCCAAACCCTCCTCAGCGGGAGTAGAACAGATACGCAGTATTTT
>TRBV11-2|-|TRBJ1-3|few
CASSSRQSSGNTIYF
TGTGCCAGCAGCTCCAGGCAGAGCTCTGGAAACACCATATATTTT
>TRBV4-1|TRBD1|TRBJ1-1|few
CASSQRGTGKPEAFF
TGCGCCAGCAGCCAACGTGGGACAGGGAAGCCCGAAGCTTTCTTT
>TRBV20-1|TRBD2|TRBJ2-5|once
CSAREASGGYQETQYF
TGCAGTGCTAGAGAAGCTAGCGGGGGTTATCAAGAGACCCAGTACTTC
>TRBV28|TRBD2|TRBJ2-7|few
CAVGTRGYEQYF
TGTGCCGTCGGGACTAGGGGTTACGAGCAGTACTTC
>TRBV29-1|-|TRBJ2-5|-
CSVSGQGQETQYF
TGCAGCGTTTCCGGTCAGGGACAAGAGACCCAGTACTTC
>TRBV12-3/TRBV12-4|-|TRBJ1-1|few
CASTTNQNTEAFF
TGTGCCAGTACCACCAACCAGAACACTGAAGCTTTCTTT
>TRBV20-1|TRBD1|TRBJ2-7|-
CSAPRPGQSSYEQYF
TGCAGTGCCCCCAGGCCGGGACAGAGCTCCTACGAGCAGTACTTC
>TRBV3-1|TRBD1|TRBJ1-5|-
CASSQDLGRGLQPQHF
TGTGCCAGCAGCCAAGATCTGGGCAGGGGGCTTCAGCCCCAGCATTTT
>TRBV13|-|TRBJ2-7|-
CASSLTIYQYF
TGTGCCAGCAGCTTAACGATCTATCAGTACTTC
>TRBV4-1|TRBD1|TRBJ2-3|-
CASSQPDRGNIDTQYF
TGCGCCAGCAGCCAACCGGACAGGGGGAATATAGATACGCAGTATTTT
>TRBV12-3/TRBV12-4|-|TRBJ1-3|-
CASSLSPLRGNTIYF
TGTGCCAGCAGTTTATCACCTCTTCGGGGAAACACCATATATTTT
>TRBV12-3/TRBV12-4|TRBD2|TRBJ2-1|-
CASSPNSGGAYNEQFF
TGTGCCAGCAGTCCCAATAGCGGGGGAGCCTACAATGAGCAGTTCTTC
>TRBV27|TRBD2|TRBJ2-7|-
CASSLRGRDHEQYF
TGTGCCAGCAGTTTACGGGGGAGGGACCACGAGCAGTACTTC
>TRBV27|-|TRBJ1-5|few
CASSRSSNQPQHF
TGTGCCAGCAGCAGGAGTAGCAATCAGCCCCAGCATTTT
>TRBV20-1|TRBD2|TRBJ2-2|-
CRASSSGITGELFF
TGCAGAGCTAGTTCTAGCGGAATCACCGGGGAGCTGTTTTTT
>TRBV7-9|-|TRBJ2-1|-
CASSFGAEYNEQFF
TGTGCCAGCAGCTTCGGTGCAGAATACAATGAGCAGTTCTTC
>TRBV5-1|-|TRBJ2-7|-
CASSVGDQRTYEQYF
TGCGCCAGCAGCGTAGGGGACCAAAGAACCTACGAGCAGTACTTC
>TRBV10-3|-|TRBJ2-3|-
CAISEPTDTQYF
TGTGCCATCAGTGAGCCGACAGATACGCAGTATTTT
>TRBV24-1|-|TRBJ2-2|many
CATSDPRQTGELFF
TGTGCCACCAGTGACCCTCGACAGACCGGGGAGCTGTTTTTT